This entry features one T cell receptor beta chain sequence. The antigen is undetermined. V was clipped by 4 bases and J by 8 bases; unmatched bases: 11. The germline V gene has CDR1 SQVTM and CDR2 ANQGSEA. This CDR3 has 15 amino acids. The source of the sample is a study of vaccination effects on CD4 cells after COVID-19. CD4+ T cells were isolated after about nine days of culture. The study found no prior SARS-CoV-2 infection in the vaccine recipients, who tested negative for nucleocapsid antibodies. Libraries were prepared by immunoSEQ multiplex PCR; TCRdb keeps only in-frame clonotypes and omits some of them. The table records tens of thousands of clones, about 65% of them present only once. The study's findings and limits: At late timepoints after vaccination, vaccine- and infection-induced clones shrank markedly.

The receptor was derived from a human donor who received a COVID-19 vaccine. V usage is TRBV29-1 and J usage is TRBJ1-2; 12 nucleotides agree with TRBD1. Material: CD4+ T cells from PBMCs cultured without peptide, obtained before COVID-19 vaccination. The CDR3 protein is CSVGPGTGGFKGYTF. As DNA, the CDR3 is TGCAGCGTTGGCCCCGGGACAGGGGGCTTTAAGGGCTACACCTTC. Filled out from reference TRBV29-1 and TRBJ1-2, the complete variable domain reads SAVISQKPSRDICQRGTSLTIQCQVDSQVTMMFWYRQQPGQSLTLIATANQGSEATYESGFVIDKFPISRPNLTFSTLTVSNMSPEDSSIYLCSVGPGTGGFKGYTFGSGTRLTVV.